Given below is one T cell receptor beta chain in context. Possible read error: a much larger clone is one base away. There were no patients who had received any treatment before thyroid surgery. The sample is drawn from a study of metastatic and nonmetastatic thyroid tumors. TCRdb re-called the PCR reads via MiXCR. Here the sample spans some 40,000 clones, 15% to 20% being singletons. The CDR3 totals 14 residues. Per germline, CDR1 LNHDA and CDR2 SQIVND (reference sequence). V dropped 3 bases and J dropped 6 bases, with 15 bases sitting between them. The sample taken for sequencing was blood. The chain combines TRBV19 with TRBJ2-7; no clear D. This clonotype originated in a female donor with papillary thyroid cancer or a benign thyroid nodule (not recorded which). Some clones in this sample may be carry-over from other donors' samples. CDR3 protein: CASSIGIWGREQYF. The CDR3 DNA follows: TGTGCCAGTAGTATTGGGATATGGGGTCGCGAGCAGTACTTC.